This T cell receptor beta chain was retrieved from a study of shared clonotypes between healthy human individuals. Study overall: CD8 memory received one plate per donor, CD8 naive two, CD4 memory three and CD4 naive three. Study-level findings and limits: Sequencing depth was expected to influence donor clonotype sharing.

At the deep level, the assay was run. Method: immunoSEQ multiplex PCR; TCRdb's copy keeps in-frame clones and lacks some. This table has 660,000 or so clones, about 96% appearing once. With regard to this clone: Its matching antigen is unknown.

V trimming: 4 bases; J trimming: 4 bases; junction bases outside the gene matches: 7. Germline CDR1 and CDR2: SEHNR and FQNEAQ (reference sequence). CDR3 size: 14 residues. In the naive CD8 group, cells lacked CD45RO and were positively selected for CCR7, so terminally differentiated effector memory CD45RA+ cells were left out. The clonotype comes from a woman aged 25 to 39 in good health. Sequencing input: naive CD8+ T cells sorted from blood. The chain employs TRBV7-9 and TRBJ2-7; 7 positions agree with TRBD1. The CDR3 loop reads CASSSTGMAYEQYF. The DNA for the CDR3 is TGTGCCAGCAGCTCGACAGGGATGGCGTACGAGCAGTACTTC.